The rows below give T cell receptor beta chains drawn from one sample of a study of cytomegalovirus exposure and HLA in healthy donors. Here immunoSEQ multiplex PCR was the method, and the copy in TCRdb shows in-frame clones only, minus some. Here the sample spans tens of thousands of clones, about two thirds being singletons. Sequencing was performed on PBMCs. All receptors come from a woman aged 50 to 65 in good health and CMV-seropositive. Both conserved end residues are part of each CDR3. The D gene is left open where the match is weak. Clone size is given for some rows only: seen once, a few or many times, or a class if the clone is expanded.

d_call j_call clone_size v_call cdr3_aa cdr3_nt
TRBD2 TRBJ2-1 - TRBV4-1 CASSGLAGGRSPYNEQFF TGCGCCAGCAGCGGTCTAGCGGGAGGACGAAGCCCCTACAATGAGCAGTTCTTC
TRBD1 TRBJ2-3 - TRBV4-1 CASSALPGQNTDTQYF TGCGCCAGCAGCGCCCTGCCGGGACAGAACACAGATACGCAGTATTTT
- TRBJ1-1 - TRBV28 CASSSPNRVYTEAFF TGTGCCAGCAGTTCCCCTAACAGGGTCTACACTGAAGCTTTCTTT
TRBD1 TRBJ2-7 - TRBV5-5 CASSFPGQGTPLLNEQYF TGTGCCAGCAGCTTTCCGGGACAGGGGACCCCCCTCCTAAACGAGCAGTACTTC
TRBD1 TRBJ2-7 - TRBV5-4 CASSPRQGAIYEQYF TGTGCCAGCAGCCCCCGACAGGGGGCAATCTACGAGCAGTACTTC
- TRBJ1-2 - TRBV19 CASSTNNRREWSYGYTF TGTGCCAGTAGTACAAACAATAGGCGGGAATGGAGCTATGGCTACACCTTC
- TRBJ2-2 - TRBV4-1 CASSGSTSFKDTGELFF TGCGCCAGCAGTGGGAGTACTAGTTTCAAGGACACCGGGGAGCTGTTTTTT
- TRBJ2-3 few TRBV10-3 CAISEWGNPGTGGITQYF TGTGCCATCAGTGAGTGGGGTAATCCTGGGACCGGAGGGATTACGCAGTATTTT
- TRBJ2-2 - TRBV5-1 CASSLAFRGTGELFF TGCGCCAGCAGCTTGGCATTTAGGGGCACCGGGGAGCTGTTTTTT
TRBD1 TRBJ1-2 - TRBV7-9 CSSSRDSRKIYGYTF TGTTCCAGCAGCCGGGACAGCCGGAAAATATATGGCTACACCTTC
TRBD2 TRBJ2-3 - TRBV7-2 CASSRRHTTSGSGNTQYF TGTGCCAGCAGCCGGCGCCATACTACTAGCGGGAGCGGAAATACGCAGTATTTT
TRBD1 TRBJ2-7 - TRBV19 CASKVGTEAYEQYF TGTGCCAGTAAGGTTGGGACAGAAGCCTACGAGCAGTACTTC
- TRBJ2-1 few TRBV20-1 CSARLSNEQFF TGCAGTGCTAGGCTAAGTAATGAGCAGTTCTTC
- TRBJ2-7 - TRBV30 CAWSEARVVDEQYF TGTGCCTGGAGTGAAGCCAGGGTAGTTGACGAGCAGTACTTC
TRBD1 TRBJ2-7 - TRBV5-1 CASSFHLRQGKSNYEQYF TGCGCCAGCAGCTTCCACCTGCGACAGGGAAAGAGTAACTACGAGCAGTACTTC
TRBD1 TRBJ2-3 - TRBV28 CASSLPWGLLQGADTQYF TGTGCCAGCAGTTTACCCTGGGGGCTCCTACAGGGGGCAGATACGCAGTATTTT
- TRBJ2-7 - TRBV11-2 CASSSTGQSSYEQYF TGTGCCAGCAGCTCGACAGGTCAAAGCTCCTACGAGCAGTACTTC
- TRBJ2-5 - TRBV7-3 CASSRTGNSRQETQYF TGTGCCAGCAGCCGAACCGGGAATAGCCGCCAAGAGACCCAGTACTTC
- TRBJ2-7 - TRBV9 CASSVATGGEQYF TGTGCCAGCAGCGTAGCCACAGGTGGTGAGCAGTACTTC
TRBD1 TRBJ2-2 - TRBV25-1 CASSDPGQGAGGELFF TGTGCCAGCAGTGACCCCGGACAGGGGGCTGGCGGGGAGCTGTTTTTT
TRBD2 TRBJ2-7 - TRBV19 CAGGRGRSYEQYF TGTGCCGGGGGGAGGGGCCGGTCCTACGAGCAGTACTTC
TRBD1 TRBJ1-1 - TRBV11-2 CASSSTGGYTEAFF TGTGCCAGCAGCTCTACAGGGGGCTACACTGAAGCTTTCTTT
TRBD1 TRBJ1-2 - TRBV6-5 CASTNRGRNYGYTF TGTGCCAGCACGAACAGGGGGCGGAACTATGGCTACACCTTC
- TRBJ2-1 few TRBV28 CASSLGTLGRNEQFF TGTGCCAGCAGTTTAGGGACTCTCGGTCGTAATGAGCAGTTCTTC
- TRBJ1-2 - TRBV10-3 CAISESSVWRGFYGYTF TGTGCCATCAGTGAGTCATCGGTGTGGAGGGGTTTCTATGGCTACACCTTC
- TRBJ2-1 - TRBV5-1 CASSSGLHPYNEQFF TGCGCCAGCAGCTCGGGACTTCACCCCTACAATGAGCAGTTCTTC
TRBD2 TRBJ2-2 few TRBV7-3 CASGLAGGPTGELFF TGTGCCAGTGGACTAGCGGGAGGGCCCACCGGGGAGCTGTTTTTT
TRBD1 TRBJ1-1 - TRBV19 CASSTRGSGYTEAFF TGTGCCAGTAGTACCAGGGGGTCGGGATACACTGAAGCTTTCTTT
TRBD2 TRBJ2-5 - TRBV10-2 CASRIPEHVAGPETQYF TGCGCCAGCAGGATTCCGGAGCACGTAGCGGGCCCGGAGACCCAGTACTTC
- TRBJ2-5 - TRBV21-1 CASKGADLQETQYF TGTGCCAGCAAAGGAGCGGACCTCCAAGAGACCCAGTACTTC
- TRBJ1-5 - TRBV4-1 CASSQVQGGIQPQHF TGCGCCAGCAGCCAAGTCCAGGGAGGGATTCAGCCCCAGCATTTT
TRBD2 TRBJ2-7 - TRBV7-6 CASSSGLAGAYEQYF TGTGCCAGCAGCTCGGGACTAGCGGGGGCCTACGAGCAGTACTTC
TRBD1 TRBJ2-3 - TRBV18 CASSPLGTGSTDTQYF TGTGCCAGCTCACCGCTCGGGACAGGGTCCACAGATACGCAGTATTTT
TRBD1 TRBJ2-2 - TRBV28 CASRRGQLEELFF TGTGCCAGCAGACGGGGACAGCTAGAGGAGCTGTTTTTT
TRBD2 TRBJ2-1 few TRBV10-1 CASSETSGRGNEQFF TGCGCCAGCAGTGAGACTAGCGGGAGGGGCAATGAGCAGTTCTTC
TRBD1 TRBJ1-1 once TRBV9 CASSVLQGGNTEAFF TGTGCCAGCAGCGTACTTCAGGGGGGGAACACTGAAGCTTTCTTT
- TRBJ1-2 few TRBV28 CASSFGPYGYTF TGTGCCAGCAGTTTTGGCCCTTATGGCTACACCTTC
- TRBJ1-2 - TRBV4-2 CASSQDIRGAYGYTF TGTGCCAGCAGCCAAGATATCAGGGGCGCCTATGGCTACACCTTC
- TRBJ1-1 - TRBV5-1 CASSLGAGSTEAFF TGCGCCAGCAGCTTGGGCGCGGGGAGCACTGAAGCTTTCTTT
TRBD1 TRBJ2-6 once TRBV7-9 CASRPDRGHAGANVLTF TGTGCCAGCAGACCCGACAGGGGGCATGCTGGGGCCAACGTCCTGACTTTC
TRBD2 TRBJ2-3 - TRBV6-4 CASSAGLAATDTQYF TGTGCCAGCAGTGCCGGACTAGCCGCGACAGATACGCAGTATTTT
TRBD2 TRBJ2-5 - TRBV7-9 CSSSLQLAGAKGETQYF TGTTCCAGCAGCTTGCAACTAGCGGGAGCGAAAGGGGAGACCCAGTACTTC
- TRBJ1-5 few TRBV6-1 CASRNEVGQPQHF TGTGCCAGCAGGAATGAGGTCGGACAGCCCCAGCATTTT
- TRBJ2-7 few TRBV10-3 CAIKSDRRASPHYEQYF TGTGCCATCAAATCTGATCGGCGGGCTAGCCCGCACTACGAGCAGTACTTC
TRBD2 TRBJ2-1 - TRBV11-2 CASSLKLAGGLVVDEQFF TGTGCCAGCAGCTTAAAGCTAGCGGGAGGCCTCGTCGTCGATGAGCAGTTCTTC
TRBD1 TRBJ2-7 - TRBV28 CASSSRTGGPWVLYEQYF TGTGCCAGCAGTTCCCGGACAGGGGGTCCCTGGGTTTTATACGAGCAGTACTTC